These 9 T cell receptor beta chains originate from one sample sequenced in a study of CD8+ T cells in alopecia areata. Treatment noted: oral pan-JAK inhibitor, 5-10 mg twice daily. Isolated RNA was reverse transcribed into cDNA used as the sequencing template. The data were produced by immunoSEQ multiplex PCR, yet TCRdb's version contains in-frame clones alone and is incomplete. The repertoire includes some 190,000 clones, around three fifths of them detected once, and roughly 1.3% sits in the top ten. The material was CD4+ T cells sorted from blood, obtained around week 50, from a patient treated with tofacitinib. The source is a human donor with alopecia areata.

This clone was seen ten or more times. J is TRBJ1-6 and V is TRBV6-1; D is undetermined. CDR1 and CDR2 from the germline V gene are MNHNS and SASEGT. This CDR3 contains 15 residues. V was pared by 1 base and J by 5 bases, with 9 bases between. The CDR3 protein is CASSEGARNNSPLHF. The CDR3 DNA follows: TGTGCCAGCAGTGAAGGAGCACGGAATAATTCACCCCTCCACTTT.

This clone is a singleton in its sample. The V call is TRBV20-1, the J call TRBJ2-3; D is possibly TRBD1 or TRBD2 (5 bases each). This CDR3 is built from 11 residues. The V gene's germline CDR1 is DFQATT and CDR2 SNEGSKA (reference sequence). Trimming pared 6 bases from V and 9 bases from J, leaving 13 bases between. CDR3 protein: CSAGTDGTQYF. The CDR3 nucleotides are TGCAGTGCGGGGACCGACGGGACGCAGTATTTT.

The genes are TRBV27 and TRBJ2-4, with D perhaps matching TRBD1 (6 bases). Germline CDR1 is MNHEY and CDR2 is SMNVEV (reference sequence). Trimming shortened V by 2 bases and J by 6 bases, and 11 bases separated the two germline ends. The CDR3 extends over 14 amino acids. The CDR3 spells CASSLQGFGNIQYF. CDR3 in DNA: TGTGCCAGCAGTTTACAGGGGTTCGGAAACATTCAGTACTTC.

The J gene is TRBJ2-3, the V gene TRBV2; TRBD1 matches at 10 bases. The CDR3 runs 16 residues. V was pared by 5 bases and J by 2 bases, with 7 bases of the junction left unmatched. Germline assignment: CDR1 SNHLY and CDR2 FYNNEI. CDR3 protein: CASSRTGTGATDTQYF. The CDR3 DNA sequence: TGTGCCAGCAGTAGAACTGGGACAGGGGCCACAGATACGCAGTATTTT. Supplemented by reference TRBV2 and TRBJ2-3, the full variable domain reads EPEVTQTPSHQVTQMGQEVILRCVPISNHLYFYWYRQILGQKVEFLVSFYNNEISEKSEIFDDQFSVERPDGSNFTLKIRSTKLEDSAMYFCASSRTGTGATDTQYFGPGTRLTVL.

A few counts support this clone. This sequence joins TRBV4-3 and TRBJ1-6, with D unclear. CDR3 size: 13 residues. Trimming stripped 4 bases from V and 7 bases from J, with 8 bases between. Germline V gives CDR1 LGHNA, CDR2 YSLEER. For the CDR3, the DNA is TGCGCCAGCAGCCGTGGACCAAATTCACCCCTCCACTTT. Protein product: CASSRGPNSPLHF.

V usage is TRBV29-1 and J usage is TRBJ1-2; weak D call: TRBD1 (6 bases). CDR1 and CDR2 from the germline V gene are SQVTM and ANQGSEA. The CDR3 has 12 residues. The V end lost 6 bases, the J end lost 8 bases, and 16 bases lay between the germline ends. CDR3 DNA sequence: TGCAGCGTAGAACAGGGTTCAGGGGGCTACACCTTC. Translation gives CSVEQGSGGYTF.

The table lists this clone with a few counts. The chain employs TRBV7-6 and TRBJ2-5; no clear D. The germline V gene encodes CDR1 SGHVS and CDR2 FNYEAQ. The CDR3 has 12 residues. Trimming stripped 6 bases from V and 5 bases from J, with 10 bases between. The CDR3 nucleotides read TGTGCCAGCAGTCCTCGCTTCGAGACCCAGTACTTC. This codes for CASSPRFETQYF.

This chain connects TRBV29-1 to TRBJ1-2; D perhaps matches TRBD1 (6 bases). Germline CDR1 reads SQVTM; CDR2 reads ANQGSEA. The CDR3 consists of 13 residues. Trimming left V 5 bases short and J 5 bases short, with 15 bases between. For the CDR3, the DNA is TGCAGCGTTAGGATCCAGGGGTTATATGGCTACACCTTC. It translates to CSVRIQGLYGYTF.

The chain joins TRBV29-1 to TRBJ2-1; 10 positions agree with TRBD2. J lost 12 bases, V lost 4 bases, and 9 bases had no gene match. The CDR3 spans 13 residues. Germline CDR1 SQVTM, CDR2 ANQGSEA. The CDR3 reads CSVAGLAGVGQFF. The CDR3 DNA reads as TGCAGCGTTGCAGGTCTAGCGGGGGTAGGGCAGTTCTTC.